These 30 T cell receptor beta chains originate from one sample sequenced in a study of T-cell memory formation after mild COVID-19. TCRdb re-called the 5' RACE reads through MiXCR, storing one row per CDR3 protein. The table includes tens of thousands of distinct CDR3 sequences, 9.5% detected once. Sequences were obtained from PBMCs or a T cell subset sorted from them (not recorded which). The receptors come from a man younger than 35 who had mild COVID-19 (a few samples of this study predate the infection). Cell type and time point are not known.

This clonotype appeared a few times. This chain joins TRBV6-5 and TRBJ2-3; 10 bases align to TRBD2. V gave up 0 bases and J gave up 9 bases; unmatched junction bases: 3. The CDR3 is 14 amino acids. The germline gives CDR1 MNHEY, CDR2 SVGAGI. The CDR3 sequence: CASSYSGTSETQYF. DNA for the CDR3: TGTGCCAGCAGTTACTCCGGGACTAGCGAAACGCAGTATTTT.

The CDR3 bases are TGTGCCAGCAGCGGGACAGGGGAACGGCGAGAGACCCAGTACTTC. It encodes CASSGTGERRETQYF. This sequence joins TRBV7-2 and TRBJ2-5, with 10 bases aligning to TRBD1. Trimming took 5 bases from V and 4 from J; bases not matched to a gene: 7. The CDR3 spans 15 residues. Germline lookup yields CDR1 SGHTA and CDR2 FQGNSA.

This clonotype was observed a few times. The chain has TRBV7-3 and TRBJ2-2; D is ambiguous. Germline lookup yields CDR1 SGHTA and CDR2 FQGTGA. V lost 5 bases to trimming and J lost 4 bases, with 8 bases between them. This CDR3 has 13 residues. This CDR3 reads CASSRPSTGELFF. The DNA for the CDR3 is TGTGCCAGCAGCCGCCCGAGCACCGGGGAGCTGTTTTTT. The full variable domain, completed using reference TRBV7-3 and TRBJ2-2, is GAGVSQTPSNKVTEKGKYVELRCDPISGHTALYWYRQSLGQGPEFLIYFQGTGAADDSGLPNDRFFAVRPEGSVSTLKIQRTERGDSAVYLCASSRPSTGELFFGEGSRLTVL.

This clonotype has only a few counts. The rearrangement joins TRBV11-1 to TRBJ2-1; TRBD1 aligns across 9 bases. Germline trimming cut 5 bases from V and 7 bases from J; bases unmatched to any gene: 6. The CDR3 has 14 residues. Germline V CDR1 and CDR2: SGHAT, FQDESV (reference sequence). Here the CDR3 reads CASSPGDRVNEQFF. CDR3 sequence (DNA): TGTGCCAGCAGCCCAGGGGACAGGGTGAATGAGCAGTTCTTC.

This clonotype was observed a handful of times. This sequence joins TRBV7-2 and TRBJ2-1; the match to TRBD2 covers 11 bases. With V trimmed by 6 bases and J by 6 bases, 7 bases remained unmatched. In germline, CDR1 is SGHTA, CDR2 FQGNSA. The CDR3 has 15 residues. CDR3 nucleotide sequence: TGTGCCAGCAGGGGTGTAGCGGGGGGGTCCAATGAGCAGTTCTTC. It yields the protein CASRGVAGGSNEQFF. The full variable domain, rest sourced from reference TRBV7-2 and TRBJ2-1, is GAGVSQSPSNKVTEKGKDVELRCDPISGHTALYWYRQSLGQGLEFLIYFQGNSAPDKSGLPSDRFSAERTGGSVSTLTIQRTQQEDSAVYLCASRGVAGGSNEQFFGPGTRLTVL.

This clonotype showed up many times. The chain couples TRBV5-1 to TRBJ2-5; tentatively, D is TRBD2 (5 bases). Trimming shortened V by 5 bases and J by 5 bases, and 19 bases separated the two germline ends. The CDR3 loop spans 15 amino acids. Germline values: CDR1 SGHRS, CDR2 YFSETQ. The CDR3 loop reads CASRLGPSSGETQYF. The CDR3 DNA is TGCGCCAGCAGACTCGGGCCATCCAGCGGCGAGACCCAGTACTTC.

The gene calls are TRBV19 and TRBJ1-1; possible D gene TRBD1, 6 bases. V was cut by 8 bases and J by 5 bases, with 24 bases left in between. The CDR3 is 16 amino acids. Germline-derived CDR1 and CDR2 are LNHDA and SQIVND (reference sequence). CDR3 loop: CASSLTGRGRRTEAFF. The CDR3 DNA is TGTGCCAGTTCTCTAACGGGGCGGGGGCGGCGAACTGAAGCTTTCTTT.

This clonotype was seen a handful of times. The chain joins TRBV3-1 to TRBJ2-1; possible D gene TRBD2, 5 bases. This CDR3 has 13 amino acids. V lost 4 bases and J lost 9, with 13 bases in between. The germline gives CDR1 LGHDT, CDR2 YNNKEL (reference sequence). This CDR3 is CASSLSAGGEQFF. CDR3 nucleotide sequence: TGTGCCAGCAGCCTTAGCGCCGGTGGTGAGCAGTTCTTC.

This clonotype appeared a few times. This chain connects TRBV4-3 to TRBJ1-2; 7 nucleotides align to TRBD1. CDR1 and CDR2 from the germline V gene are LGHNA and YSLEER. Trimming removed 1 base from V and 4 bases from J; junction bases left unmatched: 3. CDR3 length: 14 amino acids. The CDR3 protein is CASSQGDSAYGYTF. DNA for the CDR3: TGCGCCAGCAGCCAAGGGGACAGCGCCTATGGCTACACCTTC.

This clonotype was seen repeatedly, ten times or more. The chain is built from TRBV3-1 and TRBJ2-2, with D tentatively TRBD1 (6 bases). The V gene's germline CDR1 is LGHDT and CDR2 YNNKEL (reference sequence). This CDR3 region has 17 residues. V was trimmed by 2 bases and J by 0 bases, leaving 13 bases between them. DNA of the CDR3: TGTGCCAGCAGCCAACCGACAGGATCGGCGAACACCGGGGAGCTGTTTTTT. It is translated as CASSQPTGSANTGELFF.

This clonotype was seen only a few times. The genes are TRBV7-3 and TRBJ2-3; D not certain. CDR3 length: 13 residues. The germline V and J ends were trimmed by 5 bases and 3 bases, with 9 bases remaining between them. Germline CDR1 is SGHTA and CDR2 is FQGTGA. CDR3 in DNA: TGTGCCAGCAGCATATCTAGGACAGATACGCAGTATTTT. As protein: CASSISRTDTQYF.

A few counts support this clonotype. In nucleotides, the CDR3 is TGTGCCAGCAGTACAGGTTATAACACTGAAGCTTTCTTT. Translation: CASSTGYNTEAFF. The rearrangement joins TRBV12-3 or TRBV12-4 to TRBJ1-1, with a weak D call TRBD1 (5 bases). This CDR3 comprises 13 residues. The germline V and J ends were trimmed by 5 bases and 2 bases, with 9 bases remaining between them.

The gene calls are TRBV7-2 and TRBJ1-6, with D unclear. Germline-derived CDR1 and CDR2 are SGHTA and FQGNSA. V shed 1 base and J shed 7 bases, with 14 bases lying between them. CDR3 length equals 16 residues. CDR3 sequence (DNA): TGTGCCAGCAGCTTAGACGGCGGTACAAGGAATTCACCCCTCCACTTT. It yields the protein CASSLDGGTRNSPLHF.

This clonotype occurred a few times. The V gene is TRBV7-2, the J gene TRBJ1-6, with D perhaps matching TRBD1 (5 bases). V was trimmed by 1 base and J by 11 bases, leaving 15 bases between them. CDR1 is SGHTA and CDR2 is FQGNSA in the germline V gene. This CDR3 contains 15 residues. The CDR3 nucleotides read TGTGCCAGCAGCTTAGGATTCGAAGGGGCGACACCCCTCCACTTT. It encodes CASSLGFEGATPLHF.

There are a few counts of this clonotype. The genes are TRBV28 and TRBJ1-3; tentative D call: TRBD1 (6 bases). CDR1 and CDR2 (germline): MDHEN, SYDVKM. V was shortened by 2 bases and J by 4 bases, with 12 bases between the two germline ends. The CDR3 is made up of 15 amino acids. Here the CDR3 reads CASSLGGASGNTIYF. CDR3 bases: TGTGCCAGCAGTTTAGGGGGCGCCTCGGGAAACACCATATATTTT.

The chain carries TRBV7-9 and TRBJ1-1, with D uncertain. Trimming pared 6 bases from V and 1 base from J, leaving 6 bases between. Germline V gene data show CDR1 as SEHNR and CDR2 as FQNEAQ (reference sequence). This CDR3 is 12 amino acids long. The CDR3 region has the DNA TGTGCCAGCAGTCGGGCGAACACTGAAGCTTTCTTT. The encoded protein is CASSRANTEAFF.

This clonotype has ten or more counts. This chain joins TRBV28 and TRBJ1-4, with a tentative D call TRBD1 (6 bases). The germline CDR1 and CDR2 sequences are MDHEN and SYDVKM. Trimming removed 4 bases from V and 5 bases from J, with 17 bases in between. The length of the CDR3 is 16 residues. The CDR3 region has the DNA TGTGCCAGCAGTTCTCCGGGGATGGGGGCGAATGAAAAACTGTTTTTT. It codes for CASSSPGMGANEKLFF.

The chain uses TRBV12-3 or TRBV12-4 and TRBJ2-5; D is undetermined. The CDR3 runs to 13 residues. Trimming shortened V by 3 bases and J by 2 bases, and 7 bases separated the two germline ends. The CDR3 nucleotides read TGTGCCAGCAGTTTGCTAGGGCAAGAGACCCAGTACTTC. Translation: CASSLLGQETQYF.

This clonotype was detected a few times. V gene TRBV6-2 or TRBV6-3 combines with J gene TRBJ2-7; no reliable D call. V lost 6 bases and J lost 6, with 12 bases in between. The CDR3 extends over 12 amino acids. Germline values: CDR1 MNHEY, CDR2 SVGEGT. The CDR3 coding sequence is TGTGCCAGCAGCAGCCGGGTCGGCGAGCAGTACTTC. This codes for CASSSRVGEQYF.

This clonotype showed up just a few times. The V and J genes are TRBV6-5 and TRBJ1-4, with no clear D. Trimming cost V 0 bases and J 8 bases, with 13 bases left between them. Germline CDR1 reads MNHEY; CDR2 reads SVGAGI. The CDR3 runs to 15 residues. DNA of the CDR3: TGTGCCAGCAGTTACTCCCCGCGGGAAGGGGAAAAACTGTTTTTT. Protein product: CASSYSPREGEKLFF.

This chain links TRBV28 with TRBJ1-5; D is possibly TRBD1 (5 bases). The CDR3 covers 19 residues. In germline, CDR1 is MDHEN, CDR2 SYDVKM. Trimming took off 6 bases at V and 2 bases at J, with 26 bases between the two ends. CDR3 nucleotide sequence: TGTGCCAGCAGCCAATCTTGGGGCTCGTATGGTGTAGGCAATCAGCCCCAGCATTTT. Its protein is CASSQSWGSYGVGNQPQHF.

The chain links TRBV20-1 to TRBJ2-7; perhaps TRBD2 as D (6 bases). The germline gives CDR1 DFQATT, CDR2 SNEGSKA (reference sequence). Between the trimmed V and J ends, which lost 1 base and 5 bases, there was a span of 12 bases. The length of the CDR3 is 13 residues. The CDR3 nucleotides are TGCAGTGCTAGAGTGGAGGGGTGGGACGAGCAGTACTTC. It specifies CSARVEGWDEQYF.

The CDR3 region is CASSEGPWETQYF. Written as DNA, the CDR3 is TGCGCCAGCAGTGAAGGGCCTTGGGAGACCCAGTACTTC. This chain uses TRBV10-2 with TRBJ2-5; unclear D gene. The CDR3 runs 13 residues. The germline gives CDR1 WSHSY, CDR2 SAAADI. Trimming took 3 bases from V and 5 from J, leaving 10 bases between them.

This clonotype has a count of ten or more. The genes are TRBV4-1 and TRBJ2-3, with D perhaps TRBD1 or TRBD2 (5 bases each). V was pared by 0 bases and J by 6 bases, with 13 bases between. Germline-derived CDR1 and CDR2 are MGHRA and YSYEKL. The CDR3 is made up of 15 amino acids. The CDR3 nucleotides are TGCGCCAGCAGCCAAGATGGGACCTTCGGGGATACGCAGTATTTT. As protein: CASSQDGTFGDTQYF.

The chain combines TRBV11-2 with TRBJ2-3, with 9 bases matching TRBD2. CDR3 length: 17 residues. Trimming took 2 bases from V and 0 from J; bases not matched to a gene: 6. Germline V lookup: CDR1 SGHAT, CDR2 FQNNGV. The CDR3 here is CASSLLPSGVSTDTQYF. CDR3 bases: TGTGCCAGCAGCTTATTACCTAGCGGGGTTAGCACAGATACGCAGTATTTT.

This clonotype has a count of ten or more. Here the CDR3 DNA reads TGTGCCAGCAAAAAGATGGGCACCCGAGGGAGCGCCTACGAGCAGTACTTC. Translating gives CASKKMGTRGSAYEQYF. The gene calls are TRBV6-2 or TRBV6-3 and TRBJ2-7, with a tentative D call TRBD2 (5 bases). Trimming removed 7 bases from V and 2 bases from J, with 24 bases in between. CDR3 length: 17 residues. The germline V gene encodes CDR1 MNHEY and CDR2 SVGEGT.

Sample share makes this clonotype medium-sized (0.01 to 0.1%). The rearrangement joins TRBV7-2 to TRBJ2-1, with a weak D call TRBD1 (5 bases). The CDR3 runs 15 residues. Germline lookup yields CDR1 SGHTA and CDR2 FQGNSA. Trimming removed 3 bases from V and 9 bases from J, with 18 bases in between. CDR3 region: CASSFQPDIYSEQFF. The CDR3 bases are TGTGCCAGCAGCTTTCAACCGGACATCTATAGTGAGCAGTTCTTC.

The gene calls are TRBV11-2 and TRBJ1-6; TRBD1 matches at 9 bases. This CDR3 is 14 amino acids long. Germline-derived CDR1 and CDR2 are SGHAT and FQNNGV. V was clipped by 4 bases and J by 10 bases; unmatched bases: 5. The DNA for the CDR3 is TGTGCCAGCAGCTCCACAGGGGGCAAGTCACCCCTCCACTTT. Residues: CASSSTGGKSPLHF.

This clonotype has a handful of counts. The V call is TRBV6-5, the J call TRBJ1-1, with TRBD1 matching 9 bases. The length of the CDR3 is 13 residues. The junction had 7 bases not matched to a gene; V was cut back by 8 bases and J by 6 bases. Germline CDR1 and CDR2: MNHEY and SVGAGI. The CDR3 protein is CASSQGAGAEAFF. Written as DNA, the CDR3 is TGTGCCAGCTCACAGGGGGCAGGCGCTGAAGCTTTCTTT.

This clonotype was seen at least ten times. The chain links TRBV2 to TRBJ1-5; D gene uncertain. Deletions cut 7 bases from V and 2 bases from J, with 9 bases between. Germline CDR1 reads SNHLY; CDR2 reads FYNNEI. This CDR3 spans 13 amino acids. The CDR3 here is CASNDFGNQPQHF. The CDR3 coding sequence is TGTGCCAGCAATGATTTTGGCAATCAGCCCCAGCATTTT.